The next 9 T cell receptor beta chains were all read from a single sample in a study of cytomegalovirus exposure and HLA in healthy donors. The PCR used 60 Vbeta and 13 Jbeta primers. Profiling relied on immunoSEQ multiplex PCR, and the TCRdb table lists in-frame clones only, not all of them. The top ten clones hold 1.8% of a sample with some 150,000 clones, 76% of them seen once. Sequencing was done on a sample of PBMCs. The source is a female donor in good health and CMV-seropositive.

This chain joins TRBV7-9 and TRBJ2-7; 8 nucleotides agree with TRBD2. Germline values: CDR1 SEHNR, CDR2 FQNEAQ (reference sequence). The CDR3 spans 13 residues. V was clipped by 7 bases and J by 3 bases; unmatched bases: 5. The CDR3 spells CASTGGAGYEQYF. In DNA form, the CDR3 reads TGTGCCAGCACCGGGGGGGCGGGCTACGAGCAGTACTTC.

This clone appeared once. The rearrangement uses TRBV5-1 and TRBJ1-2; 10 bases are a match to TRBD1. CDR1 and CDR2 from the germline V gene are SGHRS and YFSETQ. This CDR3 comprises 16 residues. Losses at the gene ends were 3 bases for V and 7 bases for J; bases not matched to a gene: 12. The CDR3 region is CASSSGPGQGFGGYTF. CDR3 DNA sequence: TGCGCCAGCAGCTCGGGTCCGGGACAGGGGTTTGGTGGCTACACCTTC.

This clone occurred many times. This chain links TRBV5-6 with TRBJ2-6, with D possibly matching TRBD1 (6 bases). This CDR3 is 19 amino acids long. Per germline, CDR1 SGHDT and CDR2 YYEEEE. V gave up 0 bases and J gave up 5 bases, with 21 bases separating them. The CDR3 sequence: CASSLAPQGTLGRANVLTF. The CDR3 DNA is TGTGCCAGCAGCTTGGCTCCTCAGGGGACCCTCGGGAGGGCCAACGTCCTGACTTTC.

DNA for the CDR3: TGCGCCAGCAGCTTGGCCCTAGCGGGAGTAAATGAGCAGTTCTTC. Protein: CASSLALAGVNEQFF. The rearrangement joins TRBV5-1 to TRBJ2-1; 10 positions agree with TRBD2. V shed 0 bases and J 7 bases; nucleotides not matched to a gene: 4. CDR1 SGHRS and CDR2 YFSETQ come from the germline V gene. The CDR3 contains 15 residues.

CDR3: CASSVAGTSGGETQYF. For the CDR3, the DNA is TGTGCCAGCAGTGTCGCCGGGACTAGCGGGGGGGAGACCCAGTACTTC. The rearrangement uses TRBV6-1 and TRBJ2-5; 15 bases line up with TRBD2. Germline V gene sequence: CDR1 MNHNS, CDR2 SASEGT. Trimming cost V 4 bases and J 5 bases; bases outside gene matches: 5. CDR3 size: 16 residues.

The genes are TRBV10-3 and TRBJ1-1; D unclear. There are 11 residues in the CDR3. The V gene's germline CDR1 is ENHRY and CDR2 SYGVKD. With 10 bases removed from V and 1 base from J, the gap between germline ends came to 7 bases. CDR3 DNA: TGTGCCACGCAGGCGAACACTGAAGCTTTCTTT. Translated, it gives CATQANTEAFF.

The CDR3 loop is CASSLVAETQYF. CDR3 bases: TGCGCCAGCAGCTTGGTAGCAGAGACCCAGTACTTC. This chain links TRBV5-1 with TRBJ2-5; D is ambiguous. Germline CDR1 reads SGHRS; CDR2 reads YFSETQ. The V and J ends lost 0 bases and 4 bases respectively, with 4 bases between them. The CDR3 length is 12 residues.

CDR3 bases: TGTGCCAGCAGCCTATCTTTTTCAGGTGGGAGTACAGATACGCAGTATTTT. It yields the protein CASSLSFSGGSTDTQYF. The chain has TRBV11-2 and TRBJ2-3; D is perhaps TRBD2 (5 bases). Germline assignment: CDR1 SGHAT and CDR2 FQNNGV. This CDR3 has 17 amino acids. Trimming took off 5 bases at V and 3 bases at J, with 21 bases between the two ends.

This clone was seen a few times. The chain links TRBV5-1 to TRBJ2-5, with 12 nucleotides matching TRBD2. V lost 2 bases, J lost 5 bases, and 4 bases stayed unmatched. CDR1 is SGHRS, CDR2 YFSETQ, per germline. The CDR3 totals 15 residues. Written as DNA, the CDR3 is TGCGCCAGCAGCTTCCTAGCGGGAGGGCCTGAGACCCAGTACTTC. It codes for CASSFLAGGPETQYF.